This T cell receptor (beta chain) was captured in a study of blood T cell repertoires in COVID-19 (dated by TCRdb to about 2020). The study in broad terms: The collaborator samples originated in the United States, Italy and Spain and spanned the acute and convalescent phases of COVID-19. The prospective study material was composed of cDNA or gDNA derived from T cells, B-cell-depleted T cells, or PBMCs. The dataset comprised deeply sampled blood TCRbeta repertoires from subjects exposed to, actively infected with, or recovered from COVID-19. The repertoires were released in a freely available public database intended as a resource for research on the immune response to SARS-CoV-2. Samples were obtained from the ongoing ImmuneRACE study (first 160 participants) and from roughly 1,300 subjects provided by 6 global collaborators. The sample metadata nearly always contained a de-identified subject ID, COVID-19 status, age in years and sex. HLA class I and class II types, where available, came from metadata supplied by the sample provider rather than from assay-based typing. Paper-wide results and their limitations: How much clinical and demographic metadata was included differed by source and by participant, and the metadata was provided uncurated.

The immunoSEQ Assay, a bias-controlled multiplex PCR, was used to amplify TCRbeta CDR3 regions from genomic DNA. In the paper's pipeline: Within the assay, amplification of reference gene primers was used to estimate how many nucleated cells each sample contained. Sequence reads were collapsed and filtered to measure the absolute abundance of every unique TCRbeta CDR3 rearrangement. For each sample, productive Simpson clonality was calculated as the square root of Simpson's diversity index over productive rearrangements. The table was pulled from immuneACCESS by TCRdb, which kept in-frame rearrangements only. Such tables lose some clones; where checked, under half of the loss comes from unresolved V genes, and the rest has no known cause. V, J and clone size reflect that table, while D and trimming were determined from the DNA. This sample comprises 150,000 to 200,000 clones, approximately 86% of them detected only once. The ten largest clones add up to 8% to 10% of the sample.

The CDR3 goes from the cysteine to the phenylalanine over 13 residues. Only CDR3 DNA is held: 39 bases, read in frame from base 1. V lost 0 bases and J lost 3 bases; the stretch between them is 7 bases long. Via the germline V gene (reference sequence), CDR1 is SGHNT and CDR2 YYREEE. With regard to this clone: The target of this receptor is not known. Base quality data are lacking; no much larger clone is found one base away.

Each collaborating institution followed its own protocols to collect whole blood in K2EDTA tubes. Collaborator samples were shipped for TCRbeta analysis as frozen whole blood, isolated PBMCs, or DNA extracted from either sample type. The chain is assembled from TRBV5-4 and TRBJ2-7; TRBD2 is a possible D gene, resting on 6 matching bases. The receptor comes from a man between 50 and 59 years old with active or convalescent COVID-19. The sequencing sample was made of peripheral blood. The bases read TGTGCCAGCAGCTTGGGGGAGGTCTACGAGCAGTACTTC. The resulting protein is CASSLGEVYEQYF.